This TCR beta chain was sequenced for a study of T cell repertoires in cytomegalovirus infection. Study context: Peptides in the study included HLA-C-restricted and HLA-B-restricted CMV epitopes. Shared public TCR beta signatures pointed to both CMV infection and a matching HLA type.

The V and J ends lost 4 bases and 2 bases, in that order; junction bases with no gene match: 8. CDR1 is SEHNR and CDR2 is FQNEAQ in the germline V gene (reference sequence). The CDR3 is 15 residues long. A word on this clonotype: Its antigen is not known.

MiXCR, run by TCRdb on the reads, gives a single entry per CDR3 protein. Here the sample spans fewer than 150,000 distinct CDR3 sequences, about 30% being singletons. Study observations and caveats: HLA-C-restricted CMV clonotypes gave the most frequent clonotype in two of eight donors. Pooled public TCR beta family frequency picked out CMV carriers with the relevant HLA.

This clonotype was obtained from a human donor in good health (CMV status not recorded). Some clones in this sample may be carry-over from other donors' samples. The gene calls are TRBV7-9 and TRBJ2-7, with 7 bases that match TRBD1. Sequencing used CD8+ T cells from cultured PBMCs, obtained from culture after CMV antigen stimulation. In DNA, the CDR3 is TGTGCCAGCAGCTATCCGACAGGGACAGCCTACGAGCAGTACTTC. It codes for CASSYPTGTAYEQYF.